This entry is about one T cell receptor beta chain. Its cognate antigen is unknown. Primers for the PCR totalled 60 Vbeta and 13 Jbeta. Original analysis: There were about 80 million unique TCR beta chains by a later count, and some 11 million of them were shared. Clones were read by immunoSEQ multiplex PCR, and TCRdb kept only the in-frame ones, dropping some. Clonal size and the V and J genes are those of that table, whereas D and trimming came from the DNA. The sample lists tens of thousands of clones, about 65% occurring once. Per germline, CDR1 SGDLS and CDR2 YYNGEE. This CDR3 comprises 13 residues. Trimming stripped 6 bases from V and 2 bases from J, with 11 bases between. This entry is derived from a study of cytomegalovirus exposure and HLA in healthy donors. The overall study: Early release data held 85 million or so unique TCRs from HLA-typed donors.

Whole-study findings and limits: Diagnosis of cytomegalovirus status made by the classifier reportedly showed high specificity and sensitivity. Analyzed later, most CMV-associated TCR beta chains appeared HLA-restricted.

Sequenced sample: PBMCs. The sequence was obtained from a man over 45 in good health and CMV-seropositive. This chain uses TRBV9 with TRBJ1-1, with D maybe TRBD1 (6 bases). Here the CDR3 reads CASTKGGNTEAFF. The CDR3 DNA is TGTGCCAGCACCAAAGGGGGAAACACTGAAGCTTTCTTT.